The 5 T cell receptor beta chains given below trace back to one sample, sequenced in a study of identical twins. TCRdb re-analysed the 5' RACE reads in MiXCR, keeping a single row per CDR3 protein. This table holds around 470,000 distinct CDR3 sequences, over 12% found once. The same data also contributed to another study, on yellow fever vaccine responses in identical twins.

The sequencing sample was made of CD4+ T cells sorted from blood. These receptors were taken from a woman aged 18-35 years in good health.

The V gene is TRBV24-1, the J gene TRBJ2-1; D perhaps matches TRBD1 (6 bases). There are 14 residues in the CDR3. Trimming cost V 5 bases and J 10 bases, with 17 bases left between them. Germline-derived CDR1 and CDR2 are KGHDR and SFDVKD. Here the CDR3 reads CATSVAGEFWEQFF. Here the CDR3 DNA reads TGTGCCACCAGTGTAGCAGGGGAATTTTGGGAGCAGTTCTTC.

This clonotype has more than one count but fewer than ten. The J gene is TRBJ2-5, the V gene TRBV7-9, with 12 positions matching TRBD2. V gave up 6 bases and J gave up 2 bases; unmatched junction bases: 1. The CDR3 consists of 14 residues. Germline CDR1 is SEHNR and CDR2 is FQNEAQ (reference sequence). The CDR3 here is CASRGLAGQETQYF. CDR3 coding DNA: TGTGCCAGCAGGGGACTAGCGGGTCAAGAGACCCAGTACTTC.

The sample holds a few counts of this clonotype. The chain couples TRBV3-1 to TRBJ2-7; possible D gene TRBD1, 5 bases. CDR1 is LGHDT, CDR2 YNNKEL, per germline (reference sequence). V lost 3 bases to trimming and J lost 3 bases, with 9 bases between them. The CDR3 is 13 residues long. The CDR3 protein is CASSQGPHYEQYF. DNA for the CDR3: TGTGCCAGCAGCCAGGGGCCCCACTACGAGCAGTACTTC.

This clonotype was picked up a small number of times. The DNA for the CDR3 is TGTGCCAGCAACCGAGGGGGGAACACCGGGGAGCTGTTTTTT. Translation gives CASNRGGNTGELFF. The J gene is TRBJ2-2, the V gene TRBV7-6; a weak D match, TRBD1 (6 bases). Germline CDR1 and CDR2: SGHVS and FNYEAQ. The ends were cut back, 7 bases at V and 1 base at J, with 10 bases in the middle. This CDR3 contains 14 residues.

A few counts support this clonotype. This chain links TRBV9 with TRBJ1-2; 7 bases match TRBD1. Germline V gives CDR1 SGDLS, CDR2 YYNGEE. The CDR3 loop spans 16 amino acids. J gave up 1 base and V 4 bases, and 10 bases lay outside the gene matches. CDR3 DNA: TGTGCCAGCAGCTCACGCGAAGGACAGGATAACTATGGCTACACCTTC. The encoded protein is CASSSREGQDNYGYTF. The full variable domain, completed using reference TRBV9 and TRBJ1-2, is DSGVTQTPKHLITATGQRVTLRCSPRSGDLSVYWYQQSLDQGLQFLIQYYNGEERAKGNILERFSAQQFPDLHSELNLSSLELGDSALYFCASSSREGQDNYGYTFGSGTRLTVV.